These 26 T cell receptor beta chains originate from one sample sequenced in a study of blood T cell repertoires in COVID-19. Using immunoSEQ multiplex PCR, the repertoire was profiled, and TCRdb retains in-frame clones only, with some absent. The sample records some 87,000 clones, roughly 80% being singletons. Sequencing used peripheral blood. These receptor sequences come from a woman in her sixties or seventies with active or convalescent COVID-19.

CDR3 in DNA: TGTGCCAGCAGTTTACTCCTGACACGCCGGGAGATTAGCAATCAGCCCCAGCATTTT. Amino acid sequence: CASSLLLTRREISNQPQHF. The chain has TRBV28 and TRBJ1-5, with D unclear. Germline V gene sequence: CDR1 MDHEN, CDR2 SYDVKM. The CDR3 covers 19 residues. V was pared by 2 bases and J by 0 bases, with 20 bases between.

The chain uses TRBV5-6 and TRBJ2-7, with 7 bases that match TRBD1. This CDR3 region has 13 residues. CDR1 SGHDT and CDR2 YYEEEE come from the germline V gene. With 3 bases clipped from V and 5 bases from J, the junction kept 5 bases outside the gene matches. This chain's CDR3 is CASSWITGDEQYF. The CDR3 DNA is TGTGCCAGCAGCTGGATTACAGGGGACGAGCAGTACTTC.

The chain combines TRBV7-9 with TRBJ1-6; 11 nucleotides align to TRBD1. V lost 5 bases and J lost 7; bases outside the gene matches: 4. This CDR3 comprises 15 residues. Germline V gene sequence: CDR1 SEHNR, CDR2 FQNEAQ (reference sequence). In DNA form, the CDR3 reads TGTGCCAGCAGCCGAGGGACAGGGGGGAATTCACCCCTCCACTTT. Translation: CASSRGTGGNSPLHF. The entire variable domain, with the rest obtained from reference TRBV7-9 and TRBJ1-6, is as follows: DTGVSQNPRHKITKRGQNVTFRCDPISEHNRLYWYRQTLGQGPEFLTYFQNEAQLEKSRLLSDRFSAERPKGSFSTLEIQRTEQGDSAMYLCASSRGTGGNSPLHFGNGTRLTVT.

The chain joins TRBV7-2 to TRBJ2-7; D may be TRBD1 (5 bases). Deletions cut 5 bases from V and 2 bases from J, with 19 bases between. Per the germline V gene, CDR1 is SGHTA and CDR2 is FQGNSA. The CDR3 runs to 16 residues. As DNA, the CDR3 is TGTGCCAGCAGCAACAGCCGCCCCCGACAGACCTACGAGCAGTACTTC. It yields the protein CASSNSRPRQTYEQYF.

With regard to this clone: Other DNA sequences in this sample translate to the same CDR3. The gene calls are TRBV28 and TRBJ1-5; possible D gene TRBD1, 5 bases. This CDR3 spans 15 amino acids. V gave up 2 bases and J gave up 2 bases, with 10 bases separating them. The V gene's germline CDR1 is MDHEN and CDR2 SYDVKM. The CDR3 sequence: CASSLPGVGNQPQHF. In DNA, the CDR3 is TGTGCCAGCAGTTTACCGGGGGTGGGCAATCAGCCCCAGCATTTT. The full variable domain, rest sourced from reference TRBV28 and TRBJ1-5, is DVKVTQSSRYLVKRTGEKVFLECVQDMDHENMFWYRQDPGLGLRLIYFSYDVKMKEKGDIPEGYSVSREKKERFSLILESASTNQTSMYLCASSLPGVGNQPQHFGDGTRLSIL.

The CDR3 nucleotides read TGTGCCAGCAGCTCTTCCAGCTCCTACAATGAGCAGTTCTTC. Its translation is CASSSSSSYNEQFF. The chain couples TRBV7-2 to TRBJ2-1; D is unresolved. Deletions cut 4 bases from V and 0 bases from J, with 7 bases between. This CDR3 comprises 14 residues. Germline loops: CDR1 SGHTA, CDR2 FQGNSA.

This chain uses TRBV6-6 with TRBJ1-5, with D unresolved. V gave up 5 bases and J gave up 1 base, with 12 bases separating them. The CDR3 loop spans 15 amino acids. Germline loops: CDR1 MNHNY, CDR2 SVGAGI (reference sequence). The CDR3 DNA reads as TGTGCCAGCAGTCTCCAGGTCACGAGCAATCAGCCCCAGCATTTT. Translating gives CASSLQVTSNQPQHF.

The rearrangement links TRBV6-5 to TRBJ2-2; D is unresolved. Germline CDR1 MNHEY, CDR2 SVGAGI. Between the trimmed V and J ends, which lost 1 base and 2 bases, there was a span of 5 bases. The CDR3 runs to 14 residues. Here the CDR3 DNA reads TGTGCCAGCAGTTACTTCAGTAACACCGGGGAGCTGTTTTTT. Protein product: CASSYFSNTGELFF.

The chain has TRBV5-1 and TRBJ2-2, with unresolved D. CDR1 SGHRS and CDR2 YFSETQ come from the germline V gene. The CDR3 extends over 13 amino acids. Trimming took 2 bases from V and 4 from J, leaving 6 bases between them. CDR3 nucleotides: TGCGCCAGCAGCTTTGGCAGCACCGGGGAGCTGTTTTTT. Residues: CASSFGSTGELFF.

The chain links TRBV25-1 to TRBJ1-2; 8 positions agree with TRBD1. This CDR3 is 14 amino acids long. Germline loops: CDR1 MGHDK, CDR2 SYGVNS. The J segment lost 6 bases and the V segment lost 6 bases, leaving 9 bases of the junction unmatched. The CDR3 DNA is TGTGCCAGCAGCCGCGACAGGGGTTTGGATGGCTACACCTTC. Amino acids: CASSRDRGLDGYTF.

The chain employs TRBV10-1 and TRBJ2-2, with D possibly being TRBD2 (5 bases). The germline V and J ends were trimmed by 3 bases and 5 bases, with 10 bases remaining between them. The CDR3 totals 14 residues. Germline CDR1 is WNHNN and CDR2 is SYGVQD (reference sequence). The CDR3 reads CASSDNRDTGELFF. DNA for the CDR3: TGCGCCAGCAGTGATAACCGGGATACCGGGGAGCTGTTTTTT.

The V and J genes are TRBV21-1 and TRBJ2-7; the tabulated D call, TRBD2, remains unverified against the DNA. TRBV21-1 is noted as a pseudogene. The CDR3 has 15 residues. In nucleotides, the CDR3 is TGTGCCAGCAGCGAACTAGCGGGGGACTCCTACGAGCAGTACTTC. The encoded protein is CASSELAGDSYEQYF.

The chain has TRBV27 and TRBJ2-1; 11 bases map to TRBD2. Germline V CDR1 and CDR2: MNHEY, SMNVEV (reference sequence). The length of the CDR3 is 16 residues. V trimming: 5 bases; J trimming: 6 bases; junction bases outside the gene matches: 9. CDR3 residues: CASSTIAGGPRNEQFF. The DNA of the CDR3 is TGTGCCAGCAGTACTATAGCGGGGGGGCCTCGCAATGAGCAGTTCTTC.

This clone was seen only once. The CDR3 is CASSLVVDRAFFNTGELFF. The CDR3, as DNA: TGTGCCAGCAGCTTGGTCGTCGACAGGGCATTTTTTAACACCGGGGAGCTGTTTTTT. The rearrangement links TRBV5-4 to TRBJ2-2; 7 bases match TRBD1. V shed 0 bases and J 2 bases; nucleotides not matched to a gene: 13. CDR1 is SGHNT and CDR2 is YYREEE in the germline V gene (reference sequence). The CDR3 is made up of 19 amino acids.

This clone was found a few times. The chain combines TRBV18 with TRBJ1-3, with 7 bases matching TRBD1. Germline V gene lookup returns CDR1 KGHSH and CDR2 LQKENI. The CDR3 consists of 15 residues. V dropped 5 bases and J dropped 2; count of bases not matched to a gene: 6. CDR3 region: CASSATGIPGNTIYF. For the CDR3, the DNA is TGTGCCAGCTCAGCGACAGGGATCCCTGGAAACACCATATATTTT.

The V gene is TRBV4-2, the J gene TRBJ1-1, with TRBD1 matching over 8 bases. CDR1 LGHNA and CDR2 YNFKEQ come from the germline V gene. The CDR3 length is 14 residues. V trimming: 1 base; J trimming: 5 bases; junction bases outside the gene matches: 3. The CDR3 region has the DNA TGTGCCAGCAGCCAAGCCCACAGGGGGACTGAAGCTTTCTTT. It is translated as CASSQAHRGTEAFF.

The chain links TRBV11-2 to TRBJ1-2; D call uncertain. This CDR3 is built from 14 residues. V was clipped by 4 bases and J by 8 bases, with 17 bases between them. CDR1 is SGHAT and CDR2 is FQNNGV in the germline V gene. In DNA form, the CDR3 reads TGTGCCAGCAGCTCCCCCCGGCGGGTTGCGGGCTACACCTTC. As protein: CASSSPRRVAGYTF.

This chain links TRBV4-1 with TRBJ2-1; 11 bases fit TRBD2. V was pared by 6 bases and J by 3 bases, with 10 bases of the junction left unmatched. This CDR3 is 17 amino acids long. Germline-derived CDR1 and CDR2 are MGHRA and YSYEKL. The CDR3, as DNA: TGCGCCAGCAGGCCGACTAGCGGGGCACCCCTCTACAATGAGCAGTTCTTC. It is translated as CASRPTSGAPLYNEQFF.

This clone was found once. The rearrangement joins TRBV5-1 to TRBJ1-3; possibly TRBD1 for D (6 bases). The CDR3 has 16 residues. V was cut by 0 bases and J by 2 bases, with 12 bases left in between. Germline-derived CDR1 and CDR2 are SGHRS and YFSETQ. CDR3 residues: CASSLEAGVTGNTIYF. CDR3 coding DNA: TGCGCCAGCAGCTTGGAAGCAGGGGTTACTGGAAACACCATATATTTT. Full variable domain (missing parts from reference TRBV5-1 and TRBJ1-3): KAGVTQTPRYLIKTRGQQVTLSCSPISGHRSVSWYQQTPGQGLQFLFEYFSETQRNKGNFPGRFSGRQFSNSRSEMNVSTLELGDSALYLCASSLEAGVTGNTIYFGEGSWLTVV.

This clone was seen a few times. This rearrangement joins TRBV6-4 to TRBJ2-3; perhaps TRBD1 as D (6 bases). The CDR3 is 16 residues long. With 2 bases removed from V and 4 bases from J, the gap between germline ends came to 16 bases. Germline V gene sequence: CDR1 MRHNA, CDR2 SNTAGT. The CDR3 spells CASSDTAGRGADTQYF. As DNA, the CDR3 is TGTGCCAGCAGTGACACCGCGGGCAGGGGCGCAGATACGCAGTATTTT.

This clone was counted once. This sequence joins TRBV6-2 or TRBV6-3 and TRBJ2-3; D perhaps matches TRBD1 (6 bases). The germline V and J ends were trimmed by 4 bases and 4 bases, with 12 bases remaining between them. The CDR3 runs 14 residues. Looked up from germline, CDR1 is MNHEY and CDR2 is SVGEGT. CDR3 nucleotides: TGTGCCAGCAGTTGGGACAAGGGGCCAGATACGCAGTATTTT. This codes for CASSWDKGPDTQYF.

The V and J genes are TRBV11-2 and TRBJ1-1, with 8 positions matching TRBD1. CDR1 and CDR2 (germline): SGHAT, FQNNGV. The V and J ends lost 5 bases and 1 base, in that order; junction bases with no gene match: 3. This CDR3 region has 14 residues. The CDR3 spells CASSVGQGNTEAFF. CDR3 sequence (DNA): TGTGCCAGCAGCGTCGGACAGGGGAACACTGAAGCTTTCTTT. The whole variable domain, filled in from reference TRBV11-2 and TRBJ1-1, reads EAGVAQSPRYKIIEKRQSVAFWCNPISGHATLYWYQQILGQGPKLLIQFQNNGVVDDSQLPKDRFSAERLKGVDSTLKIQPAKLEDSAVYLCASSVGQGNTEAFFGQGTRLTVV.

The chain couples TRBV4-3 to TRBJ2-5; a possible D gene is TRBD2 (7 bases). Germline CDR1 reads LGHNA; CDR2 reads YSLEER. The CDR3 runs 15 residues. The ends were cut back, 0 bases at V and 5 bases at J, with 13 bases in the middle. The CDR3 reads CASSQDWGGGETQYF. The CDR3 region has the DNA TGCGCCAGCAGCCAAGATTGGGGGGGCGGGGAGACCCAGTACTTC.

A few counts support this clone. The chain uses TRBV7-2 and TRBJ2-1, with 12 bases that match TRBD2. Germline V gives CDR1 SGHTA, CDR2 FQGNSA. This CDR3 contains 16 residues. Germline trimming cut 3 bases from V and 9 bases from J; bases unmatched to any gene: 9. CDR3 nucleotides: TGTGCCAGCAGCTTCACTCTAGCGGGGGGGAGCGGTGAGCAGTTCTTC. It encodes CASSFTLAGGSGEQFF.

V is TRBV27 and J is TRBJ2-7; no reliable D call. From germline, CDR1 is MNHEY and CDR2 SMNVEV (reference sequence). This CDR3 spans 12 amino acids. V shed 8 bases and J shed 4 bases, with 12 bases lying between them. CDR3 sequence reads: CASHDGEYEQYF. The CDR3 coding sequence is TGTGCCAGCCATGACGGAGAATACGAGCAGTACTTC.

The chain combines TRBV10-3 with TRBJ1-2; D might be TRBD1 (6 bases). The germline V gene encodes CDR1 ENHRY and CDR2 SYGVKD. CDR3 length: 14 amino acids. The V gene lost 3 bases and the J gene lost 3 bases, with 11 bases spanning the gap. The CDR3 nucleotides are TGTGCCATCAGTGAAAAACAGGGCTACTATGGCTACACCTTC. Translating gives CAISEKQGYYGYTF.